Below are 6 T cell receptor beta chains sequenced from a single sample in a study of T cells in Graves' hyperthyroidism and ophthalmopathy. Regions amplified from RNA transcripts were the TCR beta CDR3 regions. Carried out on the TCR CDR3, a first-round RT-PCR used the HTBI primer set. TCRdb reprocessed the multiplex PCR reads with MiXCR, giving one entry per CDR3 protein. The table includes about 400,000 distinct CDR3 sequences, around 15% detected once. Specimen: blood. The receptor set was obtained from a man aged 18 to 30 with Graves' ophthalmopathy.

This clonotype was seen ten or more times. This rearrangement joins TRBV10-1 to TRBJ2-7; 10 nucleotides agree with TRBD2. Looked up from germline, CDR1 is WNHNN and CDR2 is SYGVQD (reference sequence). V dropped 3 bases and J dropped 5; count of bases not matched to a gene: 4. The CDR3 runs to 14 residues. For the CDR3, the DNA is TGCGCCAGCAGTGATCTAGCGGGGGTCGACGAGCAGTACTTC. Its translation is CASSDLAGVDEQYF.

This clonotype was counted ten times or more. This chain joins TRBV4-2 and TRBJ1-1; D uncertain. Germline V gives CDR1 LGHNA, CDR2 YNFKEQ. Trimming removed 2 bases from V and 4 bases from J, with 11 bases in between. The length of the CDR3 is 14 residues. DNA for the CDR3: TGTGCCAGCAGCCAAACAAGGGCCGGCACTGAAGCTTTCTTT. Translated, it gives CASSQTRAGTEAFF.

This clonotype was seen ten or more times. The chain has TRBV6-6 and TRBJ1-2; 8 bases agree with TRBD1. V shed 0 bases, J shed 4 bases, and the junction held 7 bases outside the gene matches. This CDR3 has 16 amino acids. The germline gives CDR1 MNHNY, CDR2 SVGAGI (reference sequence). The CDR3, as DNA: TGTGCCAGCAGTTACTCCCGCCGAGGACAGGGCTATGGCTACACCTTC. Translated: CASSYSRRGQGYGYTF.

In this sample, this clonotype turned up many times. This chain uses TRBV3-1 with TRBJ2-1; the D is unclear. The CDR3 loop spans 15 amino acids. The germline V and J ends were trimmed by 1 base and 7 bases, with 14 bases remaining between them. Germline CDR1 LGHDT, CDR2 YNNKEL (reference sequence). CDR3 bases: TGTGCCAGCAGCCAAGGGGCCGTGGGGTATAATGAGCAGTTCTTC. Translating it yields CASSQGAVGYNEQFF.

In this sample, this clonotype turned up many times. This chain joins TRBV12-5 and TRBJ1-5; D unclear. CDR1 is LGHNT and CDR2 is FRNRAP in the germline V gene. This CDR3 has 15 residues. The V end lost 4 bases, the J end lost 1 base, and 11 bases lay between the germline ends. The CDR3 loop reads CASGSTRDSNQPQHF. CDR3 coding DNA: TGTGCTAGTGGTTCTACGCGAGACAGCAATCAGCCCCAGCATTTT.

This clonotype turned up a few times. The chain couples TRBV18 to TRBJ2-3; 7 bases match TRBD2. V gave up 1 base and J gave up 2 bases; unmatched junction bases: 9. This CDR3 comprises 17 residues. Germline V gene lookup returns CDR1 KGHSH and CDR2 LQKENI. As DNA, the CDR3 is TGTGCCAGCTCACCACAGGCTAGCGGAATACCCACAGATACGCAGTATTTT. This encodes CASSPQASGIPTDTQYF.